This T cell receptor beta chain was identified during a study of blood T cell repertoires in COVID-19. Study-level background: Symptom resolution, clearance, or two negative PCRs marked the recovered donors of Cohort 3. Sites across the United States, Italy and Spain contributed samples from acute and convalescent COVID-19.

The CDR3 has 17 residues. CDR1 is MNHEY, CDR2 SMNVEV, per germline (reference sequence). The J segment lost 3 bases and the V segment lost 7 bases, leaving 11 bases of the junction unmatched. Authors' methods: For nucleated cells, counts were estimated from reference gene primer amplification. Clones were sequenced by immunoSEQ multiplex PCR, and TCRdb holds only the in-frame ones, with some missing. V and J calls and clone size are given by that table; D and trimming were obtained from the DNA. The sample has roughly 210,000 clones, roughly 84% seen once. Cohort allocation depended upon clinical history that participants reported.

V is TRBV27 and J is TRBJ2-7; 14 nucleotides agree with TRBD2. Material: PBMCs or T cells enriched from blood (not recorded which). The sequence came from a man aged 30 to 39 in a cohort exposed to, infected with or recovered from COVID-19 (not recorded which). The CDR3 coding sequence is TGTGCCAGCACCCCGGGACTAGCGGGAGAAAGGGGCTACGAGCAGTACTTC. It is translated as CASTPGLAGERGYEQYF.